The T cell receptor (beta chain) described here comes from a study of shared clonotypes between healthy human individuals (TCRdb year 2020). For the wider study: A couple of women and three men aged 18 to 49 years were included in the cohort. To increase sequencing depth and limit assay-specific biases, different laboratories used diverse techniques to prepare libraries and sequence TCR repertoires. Leukapheresis yielded between about 0.94 and 9.5 billion PBMCs per donor. Per donor, three plates each were used for CD4 naive and CD4 memory, two for CD8 naive, and one for CD8 memory. The study deeply sequenced blood TCR repertoires of roughly five healthy adults to estimate repertoire size and the extent of clonotype sharing between individuals.

Using the deep immunoSEQ assay, multiplex PCR amplified TCR CDR3 regions from genomic DNA. Genomic DNA extracted from each cell subset was distributed evenly over all wells of several immunoSEQ 96-well plates, and each plate served as one replicate. For sorted subsets, approximately 190 ng genomic DNA, equal to tens of thousands of T cell genomes, was loaded into each replicate PCR. Purified libraries were quantified with a Qubit 3.0 fluorometer, sized on a Bioanalyzer 2100, and re-quantified with the KAPA Library Quantification kit. A separate single-read 150-cycle Illumina NextSeq 550 flow cell was used to sequence each immunoSEQ 96-well plate. The authors' analysis ran thus. Because only junctional sequences without quality scores were contained in the immunoSEQ output, filtering matching that applied to full-length reads could not be performed. To assign V/J genes and CDR3, sequences were annotated using PyIR, a Python wrapper for IgBLAST v1.9, with IMGT germline references. Reads were removed for weak V/J assignments (E-value above 1e-6), missing CDR3, stop codons, out-of-frame junctions, or ambiguous translated residues. V3J clonotypes were defined by identical inferred V gene, J gene, and CDR3 amino acid sequence. Percentage overlap between repertoires was computed as shared unique clonotypes divided by the size of the smaller repertoire. Three approaches were used to assess repertoire richness: RTK rarefaction, the Chao1 estimator, and Recon v2.1 estimates of unobserved clonotypes. For all TCRbeta clonotypes obtained by the gDNA method from a handful of donors, generation probabilities were computed with OLGA. The table was pulled from immuneACCESS by TCRdb, which kept in-frame rearrangements only. Such tables lose some clones; where checked, under half of the loss comes from unresolved V genes, and the rest has no known cause. V, J and clone size reflect that table, while D and trimming were determined from the DNA. The sample table shows around 1,100,000 clones, and around 77% are seen once. In total, the top ten clones hold roughly 0.82% of the sample.

Broad study findings and their caveats: Even with the large sequencing depth, rarefaction of the sorted-subset datasets indicated that sequencing was incomplete. Sharing across four donors was observed for roughly 5% of naive CD4, 3% to 4% of naive CD8, 2.3% of memory CD4, and about 0.38% of memory CD8 clonotypes. Sampling was restricted to blood, and TCR repertoires in tissues likely differ from the TCR repertoires found in blood. The small number of donors limited the genetic and exposure-history diversity represented. Pairwise subsampling indicated that sequencing depth was expected to affect the degree of clonotype sharing among donors. Naive subsets generally had larger estimated clonotype richness than memory subsets did. Higher generation probabilities were observed for clonotypes shared by all four sorted-subset donors than for non-shared clonotypes.

Healthy HIV-negative adults with no recently reported acute infections or vaccinations were included as donors. All donors were Caucasian adults living in Nashville, Tennessee, USA. CD4+ T cells were enriched through magnetic negative selection, after which naive cells were positively selected on CD45RA and the remaining negative fraction served as the memory subset. After blood collection by leukapheresis, PBMCs were isolated using Ficoll-Histopaque density gradient centrifugation and then cryopreserved in the vapor phase of liquid nitrogen. Purity and quantity of every magnetically sorted T cell population were checked by analytical flow cytometry. Genomic DNA was isolated from each sorted fraction and quantified by UV absorbance on a Nanodrop 2000c. Ten or more counts support this clone. No antigen is known for it. No much larger clonotype is one base removed from it; base qualities were not supplied.

The germline V and J ends show losses of 1 base and 12 bases respectively, and no gene match explains 17 bases of the junction. From cysteine to phenylalanine, the CDR3 is 16 amino acids long. CDR3 DNA only is kept here, 48 bases in frame from base 1. CDR1 and CDR2 were assigned from the germline V gene as SGHVS and FQNEAQ. Recombination joined TRBV7-8 with TRBJ2-7; the central 8 bases match TRBD2. Sequenced input: memory CD4+ T cells from PBMCs. The cell subset or site label, read with the paper, signifies: CD45RA-negative fraction. The receptor was isolated from a man between 18 and 35 years old in good health. Some clones in this sample may be carry-over from other donors' samples. For the CDR3, the sequence is CASSLGEPGLGATPYF. The nucleotides read TGTGCCAGCAGCTTAGGCGAACCGGGACTAGGTGCTACTCCGTACTTC.